This TCR beta chain was recorded in a study of T cells in Graves' hyperthyroidism and ophthalmopathy. Findings and caveats of the study: The model forecast ophthalmopathy, anticipating it by a median approximately 6.2 months before onset.

Newly diagnosed patients aged 18 to 65 had hyperthyroidism of under 2 months' duration. The investigators amplified TCR beta CDR3 regions from RNA transcripts. With the HTBI primer set, the TCR CDR3 went through a first round of RT-PCR. TCRdb itself ran the multiplex PCR reads through MiXCR, one entry per CDR3 protein. This repertoire shows roughly 580,000 distinct CDR3 sequences, around 14% found once; its top ten account for 4.5% to 6%. Many counts were recorded for this clonotype. The antigen is not known. CDR1 GTSNPN and CDR2 SVGIG come from the germline V gene (reference sequence). The CDR3 length is 15 residues. V trimming: 4 bases; J trimming: 3 bases; junction bases outside the gene matches: 8.

This TCR was sampled from a woman aged 30 to 39 with Graves' hyperthyroidism that later progressed to Graves' ophthalmopathy. This chain joins TRBV30 and TRBJ1-1; 10 positions agree with TRBD1. The sample was blood. This CDR3 reads CAWTIRDRGDTEAFF. In DNA, the CDR3 is TGTGCCTGGACCATCCGGGACAGGGGTGACACTGAAGCTTTCTTT.